The 8 T cell receptor beta chains in this list originate from one sample, sequenced in a study of chemoradiotherapy in HPV16-positive cancers (dated by TCRdb to between 2020 and 2023). Library construction relied on the immunoSEQ multiplex PCR assay. The source is immuneACCESS, and TCRdb retained only in-frame sequences with V and J called. Part of the clones is not carried over; for the studies checked, unresolved V genes explain less than half of this, and the remainder is unexplained. Recorded for this sample are some 70,000 clones; almost 90% of them occurred a single time. The ten largest account for 4% to 4.5% of the sample. The sequencing used blood, collected from a patient who underwent chemoradiotherapy. The receptors derive from a human donor with HPV-associated anogenital cancer.

The chain recombines TRBV11-3 with TRBJ1-1, with TRBD1 matching over 7 bases. The CDR3 totals 13 residues. V lost 4 bases and J lost 6; bases outside the gene matches: 5. Germline CDR1 SGHNT, CDR2 YENEEA. The CDR3 loop reads CASSSEGASEAFF. The CDR3 nucleotides read TGTGCCAGCAGCTCGGAGGGGGCGTCTGAAGCTTTCTTT.

The rearrangement joins TRBV28 to TRBJ2-1, with 9 bases aligning to TRBD1. CDR3 size: 14 residues. V shed 5 bases and J 8 bases; nucleotides not matched to a gene: 7. Germline V gives CDR1 MDHEN, CDR2 SYDVKM. CDR3 protein: CASSLTGGRDEQFF. CDR3 coding DNA: TGTGCCAGCAGTCTAACAGGGGGCCGCGATGAGCAGTTCTTC.

This clone came up a few times. The rearrangement joins TRBV6-6 to TRBJ2-1, with D perhaps matching TRBD1 (5 bases). Germline CDR1 and CDR2: MNHNY and SVGAGI (reference sequence). The CDR3 is 15 amino acids. V dropped 5 bases and J dropped 6 bases, with 17 bases sitting between them. For the CDR3, the DNA is TGTGCCAGCAGTAAGGACATTAAGGTCGGCAATGAGCAGTTCTTC. Translation: CASSKDIKVGNEQFF.

The genes are TRBV14 and TRBJ2-3; the D gene is possibly TRBD2 (5 bases). Germline loops: CDR1 SGHDN, CDR2 FVKESK. There are 17 residues in the CDR3. V was trimmed by 4 bases and J by 0 bases, leaving 17 bases between them. The CDR3 sequence is CASSPRGGRASTDTQYF. The CDR3 region has the DNA TGTGCCAGCAGCCCCCGGGGTGGGAGAGCTAGCACAGATACGCAGTATTTT.

This clone was observed once. The J gene is TRBJ1-3, the V gene TRBV28, with D unclear. CDR3 length: 15 residues. Trimming removed 7 bases from V and 2 bases from J, with 15 bases in between. Germline-derived CDR1 and CDR2 are MDHEN and SYDVKM. The DNA of the CDR3 is TGTGCCAGCACCTCCTTCGAGGGAACTGGAAACACCATATATTTT. The encoded protein is CASTSFEGTGNTIYF.

The chain recombines TRBV6-5 with TRBJ2-7, with 12 bases lining up with TRBD2. Germline assignment: CDR1 MNHEY and CDR2 SVGAGI. The CDR3 contains 15 residues. The ends lost 5 bases at V and 1 base at J; junction bases unmatched: 3. In DNA, the CDR3 is TGTGCCAGCAGTCGGACTAGCGGGATGTCCTACGAGCAGTACTTC. Its protein product is CASSRTSGMSYEQYF.

V usage is TRBV28 and J usage is TRBJ1-6; D is unresolved. The CDR3 sequence is 15 residues long. Germline V CDR1 and CDR2: MDHEN, SYDVKM. V was cut by 6 bases and J by 0 bases, with 9 bases left in between. The CDR3 DNA reads as TGTGCCAGCAGGGAACAGAGCTCCTATAATTCACCCCTCCACTTT. It codes for CASREQSSYNSPLHF. Looking up the rest from reference TRBV28 and TRBJ1-6 gives the full variable domain: DVKVTQSSRYLVKRTGEKVFLECVQDMDHENMFWYRQDPGLGLRLIYFSYDVKMKEKGDIPEGYSVSREKKERFSLILESASTNQTSMYLCASREQSSYNSPLHFGNGTRLTVT.

The genes are TRBV5-8 and TRBJ1-1; 8 bases fit TRBD1. This CDR3 spans 12 amino acids. V lost 6 bases to trimming and J lost 14 bases; unmatched junction nucleotides: 12. Germline-derived CDR1 and CDR2 are SGHTS and YDEGEE. This CDR3 is CASTFGRGPTFF. CDR3 DNA: TGTGCCAGCACCTTCGGCAGGGGGCCAACGTTCTTT.